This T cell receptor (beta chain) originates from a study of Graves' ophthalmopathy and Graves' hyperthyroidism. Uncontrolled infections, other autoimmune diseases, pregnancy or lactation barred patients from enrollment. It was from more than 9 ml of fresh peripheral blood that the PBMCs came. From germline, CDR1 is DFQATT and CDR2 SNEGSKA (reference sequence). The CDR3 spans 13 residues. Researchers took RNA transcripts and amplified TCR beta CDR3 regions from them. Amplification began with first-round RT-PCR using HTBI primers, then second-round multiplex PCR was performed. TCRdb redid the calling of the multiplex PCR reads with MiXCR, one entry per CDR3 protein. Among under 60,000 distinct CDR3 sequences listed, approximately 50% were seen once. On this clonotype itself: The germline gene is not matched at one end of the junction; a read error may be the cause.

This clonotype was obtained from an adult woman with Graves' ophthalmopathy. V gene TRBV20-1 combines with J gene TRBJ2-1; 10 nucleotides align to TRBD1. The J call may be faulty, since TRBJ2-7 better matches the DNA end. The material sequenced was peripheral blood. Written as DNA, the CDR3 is TGCAGTGCTTCCGGGACAGGGGCCTACGCGCAGTACTTC. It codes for CSASGTGAYAQYF.